The rows below give T cell receptor beta chains drawn from one sample of a study of multiple sclerosis patients with progressive multifocal leukoencephalopathy. Generated by immunoSEQ multiplex PCR, the TCRdb table keeps only in-frame clones and is missing some. The sample includes more than 30,000 clones, about 92% of them seen just once. Sequenced material: PBMCs. These receptors were obtained from a man between 25 and 39 years old with multiple sclerosis. Each CDR3 is given with its conserved first and last residue. Fields, in order: clone size, D gene, J gene, V gene, CDR3 protein, CDR3 DNA. A D gene is named only where the DNA matches it firmly. A clone size is listed for some rows: how often the clone was seen (once, few, many), or a class if it is expanded.

once,.,TRBJ2-1,TRBV7-7,CASSLNPYNEQFF,TGTGCTAGCAGCTTAAACCCCTACAATGAGCAGTTCTTC
.,.,TRBJ1-2,TRBV5-1,CASSSQAGARGYGYTF,TGCGCCAGCAGCTCCCAGGCGGGAGCGCGTGGCTATGGCTACACCTTC
once,.,TRBJ1-1,TRBV23-1,CASSRRARGTEAFF,TGCGCCAGCAGCCGTCGGGCGCGTGGCACTGAAGCTTTCTTT
.,.,TRBJ1-5,TRBV6-1,CASNSKDSLNQPQHF,TGTGCCAGCAACTCTAAGGACTCTCTCAATCAGCCCCAGCATTTT
.,TRBD2,TRBJ2-5,TRBV5-1,CASSQVAGVQETQYF,TGCGCCAGCAGCCAAGTAGCGGGAGTCCAAGAGACCCAGTACTTC
.,.,TRBJ1-1,TRBV11-2,CASSAQLRTEAFF,TGTGCCAGCAGCGCCCAGTTGAGGACTGAAGCTTTCTTT
.,.,TRBJ2-1,TRBV7-2,CASSLFFVSGTYNEQFF,TGTGCCAGCAGCTTATTTTTCGTTTCCGGCACCTACAATGAGCAGTTCTTC
.,.,TRBJ2-7,TRBV10-3,CAISELTASYEQYF,TGTGCCATCAGTGAATTGACCGCTTCCTACGAGCAGTACTTC
.,TRBD1,TRBJ2-7,TRBV25-1,CASSEYGVGQDHYEQYF,TGTGCCAGCAGTGAATATGGGGTGGGACAGGATCACTACGAGCAGTACTTC
.,.,TRBJ1-1,TRBV4-1,CASSQERPNTEAFF,TGCGCCAGCAGCCAAGAACGGCCGAACACTGAAGCTTTCTTT
few,TRBD1,TRBJ1-3,TRBV7-2,CASSLEATGGSGNTIYF,TGTGCCAGCAGCTTAGAAGCCACAGGGGGCTCTGGAAACACCATATATTTT
few,.,TRBJ1-1,TRBV18,CASSPPQGFTEAFF,TGTGCCAGCTCACCACCGCAGGGGTTCACTGAAGCTTTCTTT
.,.,TRBJ1-4,TRBV19,CASSIATGGGKLFF,TGTGCCAGTAGTATAGCGACGGGCGGAGGAAAACTGTTTTTT
.,.,TRBJ1-1,TRBV18,CASSLIGENTEAFF,TGTGCCAGCTCACTCATCGGGGAGAACACTGAAGCTTTCTTT
.,.,TRBJ2-5,TRBV7-2,CASSPIQETQYF,TGTGCCAGCAGCCCAATCCAAGAGACCCAGTACTTC
.,TRBD2,TRBJ2-5,TRBV7-6,CASSLSYRTREGETQYF,TGTGCCAGCAGCCTTAGCTACCGAACTAGGGAGGGGGAGACCCAGTACTTC
.,.,TRBJ1-5,TRBV19,CASSIIQGNQPQHF,TGTGCCAGTAGTATAATTCAGGGAAATCAGCCCCAGCATTTT
once,.,TRBJ2-3,TRBV29-1,CSVENRHGTQYF,TGCAGCGTTGAAAATCGTCATGGGACGCAGTATTTT
.,.,TRBJ1-5,TRBV7-2,CASSLGVGGNQPQHF,TGTGCCAGCAGCTTAGGCGTGGGAGGGAATCAGCCCCAGCATTTT
.,.,TRBJ2-7,TRBV6-5,CAGVKPVYEQYF,TGTGCCGGAGTTAAACCGGTCTACGAGCAGTACTTC
.,.,TRBJ2-3,TRBV19,CASKLGGLYTDTQYF,TGTGCCAGTAAACTGGGAGGACTCTACACAGATACGCAGTATTTT
.,.,TRBJ2-7,TRBV18,CASSLPPTSLRGNEQYF,TGTGCCAGCTCACTCCCACCGACCTCGCTCCGGGGCAACGAGCAGTACTTC
.,TRBD2,TRBJ2-7,TRBV5-1,CASSLSSGSGYEQYF,TGCGCCAGCAGCTTGAGTAGCGGGAGTGGGTACGAGCAGTACTTC
.,.,TRBJ1-1,TRBV4-2,CASSQEHRPDEAFF,TGTGCCAGCAGCCAAGAACACCGGCCCGATGAAGCTTTCTTT
.,.,TRBJ2-1,TRBV29-1,CSVEKRTAPDEQFF,TGCAGCGTTGAAAAAAGAACAGCTCCCGATGAGCAGTTCTTC
.,.,TRBJ2-7,TRBV7-9,CASSLVSDHTSYEQYF,TGTGCCAGCAGCCTGGTGTCAGATCACACCTCCTACGAGCAGTACTTC
.,.,TRBJ2-3,TRBV7-9,CASSLAKTGFTDTQYF,TGTGCCAGCAGCTTAGCGAAAACGGGCTTCACAGATACGCAGTATTTT
.,TRBD1,TRBJ1-2,TRBV5-6,CASSLWGQDYGYTF,TGTGCCAGCAGCTTGTGGGGACAGGACTATGGCTACACCTTC
.,TRBD2,TRBJ2-7,TRBV25-1,CASSEKSGRVYEQYF,TGTGCCAGCAGTGAGAAAAGCGGGAGGGTCTACGAGCAGTACTTC
.,TRBD1,TRBJ1-3,TRBV11-3,CASSPKRAGGGFGNTIYF,TGTGCCAGCAGCCCGAAGCGGGCAGGGGGCGGTTTTGGAAACACCATATATTTT
.,.,TRBJ2-1,TRBV18,CASSPRVAAGGDEQFF,TGTGCCAGCTCACCAAGGGTAGCGGCAGGGGGAGATGAGCAGTTCTTC
.,TRBD1,TRBJ1-3,TRBV5-1,CASSLRDRVSGNTIYF,TGCGCCAGCAGCTTGCGGGACAGGGTGTCTGGAAACACCATATATTTT